These 20 T cell receptor beta chains were all obtained from the same sample, sequenced in a study of early T cells in non-severe SARS-CoV-2 infection. TCRdb itself ran the 5' RACE reads through MiXCR, one entry per CDR3 protein. In the table there are approximately 31,000 distinct CDR3 sequences, approximately 6.3% of which are singletons. Material: whole blood. The receptor source for this set is an adult who was a healthcare worker with PCR-confirmed SARS-CoV-2 infection or an uninfected control (not recorded which).

This clonotype was observed many times. The chain employs TRBV29-1 and TRBJ1-1; D ambiguous. This CDR3 has 12 amino acids. The V end was cut by 3 bases, the J end by 1 base, with 6 bases between. Germline V gene sequence: CDR1 SQVTM, CDR2 ANQGSEA. CDR3 DNA sequence: TGCAGCGTTGACAGTCAGAACACTGAAGCTTTCTTT. This sequence encodes CSVDSQNTEAFF. Drawing the rest from reference TRBV29-1 and TRBJ1-1, the complete variable domain is SAVISQKPSRDICQRGTSLTIQCQVDSQVTMMFWYRQQPGQSLTLIATANQGSEATYESGFVIDKFPISRPNLTFSTLTVSNMSPEDSSIYLCSVDSQNTEAFFGQGTRLTVV.

This clonotype was picked up many times. CDR3: CASSAGPYEQYF. CDR3 DNA sequence: TGTGCCAGCAGCGCCGGACCCTACGAGCAGTACTTC. V and J are TRBV7-9 and TRBJ2-7, with unresolved D. Germline V lookup: CDR1 SEHNR, CDR2 FQNEAQ (reference sequence). The CDR3 sequence is 12 residues long. V was trimmed by 5 bases and J by 2 bases, leaving 7 bases between them.

This clonotype was found a few times. The rearrangement uses TRBV12-3 or TRBV12-4 and TRBJ2-2, with D possibly TRBD1 on 5 matching bases. The V gene lost 2 bases and the J gene lost 4 bases, with 11 bases spanning the gap. CDR3 length: 15 amino acids. In nucleotides, the CDR3 is TGTGCCAGCAGTTTAATGCAGGGATCCACCGGGGAGCTGTTTTTT. Its protein product is CASSLMQGSTGELFF.

This clonotype occurred a few times. The rearrangement links TRBV21-1 to TRBJ2-5. TRBV21-1 is an annotated pseudogene. There are 16 residues in the CDR3. CDR3 DNA sequence: TGTGCCAGCAGCATCTTCAAGGACCTGGATCAAGAGACCCAGTACTTC. Translated: CASSIFKDLDQETQYF.

The rearrangement joins TRBV11-2 to TRBJ2-1, with 9 bases aligning to TRBD2. The CDR3 runs to 14 residues. From germline, CDR1 is SGHAT and CDR2 FQNNGV. Unmatched junction bases numbered 3, after V lost 4 bases and J lost 5 bases. The CDR3 nucleotides are TGTGCCAGCAGCTCGGGACTAGCAGACAATGAGCAGTTCTTC. Residues: CASSSGLADNEQFF.

This clonotype was recorded at least ten times. This chain joins TRBV15 and TRBJ2-7; D remains unclear. Trimming took off 1 base at V and 3 bases at J, with 13 bases between the two ends. Germline values: CDR1 LNHNV, CDR2 YYDKDF (reference sequence). The CDR3 loop spans 15 amino acids. The CDR3 region has the DNA TGTGCCACCAGCAGAGGAGGCGACGGAGACTACGAGCAGTACTTC. It specifies CATSRGGDGDYEQYF.

The V gene is TRBV7-8, the J gene TRBJ2-2; 7 bases agree with TRBD2. The germline gives CDR1 SGHVS, CDR2 FQNEAQ. Trimming cost V 2 bases and J 8 bases; bases outside gene matches: 5. This CDR3 has 14 amino acids. CDR3 nucleotide sequence: TGTGCCAGCAGCTTAATGACTAGCTCGGGGGAGCTGTTTTTT. Residues: CASSLMTSSGELFF.

The chain has TRBV7-2 and TRBJ2-5; 11 bases are a match to TRBD1. The J segment lost 5 bases and the V segment lost 5 bases, leaving 7 bases of the junction unmatched. Germline assignment: CDR1 SGHTA and CDR2 FQGNSA. The CDR3 spans 15 residues. The CDR3 DNA is TGTGCCAGCAGCCCCGGACAGGGGGCTTATGAGACCCAGTACTTC. Amino acids: CASSPGQGAYETQYF.

This clonotype has a count of ten or more. CDR3 bases: TGCAGTGCTAGAGACGAAGATACGCAGTATTTT. As protein: CSARDEDTQYF. This chain connects TRBV20-1 to TRBJ2-3, with D hard to call. This CDR3 has 11 residues. Germline V lookup: CDR1 DFQATT, CDR2 SNEGSKA (reference sequence). V lost 0 bases and J 5 bases, leaving 3 bases between the germline ends.

CDR3 bases: TGTGCCAGTAGTAAGGGAGACCTGAACACTGAAGCTTTCTTT. Translating gives CASSKGDLNTEAFF. The chain combines TRBV19 with TRBJ1-1; the D is unclear. CDR1 is LNHDA, CDR2 SQIVND, per germline (reference sequence). Trimming removed 4 bases at V and 0 bases at J, with 9 bases between. The CDR3 has 14 amino acids.

The sample holds many counts of this clonotype. The chain links TRBV9 to TRBJ2-5, with 11 bases that match TRBD2. Germline-derived CDR1 and CDR2 are SGDLS and YYNGEE. CDR3 length: 19 amino acids. With 0 bases clipped from V and 5 bases from J, the junction kept 15 bases outside the gene matches. The CDR3 nucleotides read TGTGCCAGCAGCGTAGACGGTCGGGTAGCGGGAGGGTCGAGGGAGACCCAGTACTTC. Translation gives CASSVDGRVAGGSRETQYF. Filled out from reference TRBV9 and TRBJ2-5, the complete variable domain reads DSGVTQTPKHLITATGQRVTLRCSPRSGDLSVYWYQQSLDQGLQFLIQYYNGEERAKGNILERFSAQQFPDLHSELNLSSLELGDSALYFCASSVDGRVAGGSRETQYFGPGTRLLVL.

This clonotype is medium-sized in the sample. V is TRBV20-1 and J is TRBJ1-4; no clear D gene. V dropped 0 bases and J dropped 4 bases, with 9 bases sitting between them. CDR3 length: 14 residues. CDR1 is DFQATT and CDR2 is SNEGSKA in the germline V gene (reference sequence). CDR3 DNA: TGCAGTGCTAGAGAGTCACAGTTTAATGAAAAACTGTTTTTT. It specifies CSARESQFNEKLFF.

At least ten counts were recorded for this clonotype. The gene calls are TRBV4-1 and TRBJ2-2, with D tentatively TRBD2 (5 bases). Germline V CDR1 and CDR2: MGHRA, YSYEKL. This CDR3 has 17 amino acids. Trimming stripped 0 bases from V and 1 base from J, with 12 bases between. In DNA, the CDR3 is TGCGCCAGCAGCCAAGAATGGCCGGACTGGAACACCGGGGAGCTGTTTTTT. This codes for CASSQEWPDWNTGELFF.

This clonotype was recorded many times. This sequence joins TRBV10-3 and TRBJ2-3, with 11 nucleotides matching TRBD2. The germline V gene has CDR1 ENHRY and CDR2 SYGVKD. V trimming: 6 bases; J trimming: 3 bases; junction bases outside the gene matches: 5. This CDR3 has 15 amino acids. CDR3 sequence (DNA): TGTGCCATCAGCCTAGCGGGAGGAGGGACAGATACGCAGTATTTT. Its translation: CAISLAGGGTDTQYF.

This sequence joins TRBV27 and TRBJ1-1; D call uncertain. Trimming shortened V by 8 bases and J by 2 bases, and 9 bases separated the two germline ends. The germline V gene encodes CDR1 MNHEY and CDR2 SMNVEV (reference sequence). The CDR3 spans 12 residues. CDR3 protein: CASQTYNTEAFF. CDR3 DNA: TGTGCCAGCCAGACGTATAACACTGAAGCTTTCTTT.

This clonotype was counted ten times or more. The V call is TRBV7-9, the J call TRBJ1-2; D is possibly TRBD1 (5 bases). CDR1 and CDR2 from the germline V gene are SEHNR and FQNEAQ (reference sequence). This CDR3 has 14 residues. V was cut by 1 base and J by 1 base, with 7 bases left in between. The CDR3 sequence: CASSLGGHNYGYTF. The CDR3 coding sequence is TGTGCCAGCAGCTTAGGGGGCCATAACTATGGCTACACCTTC.

This clonotype was observed at least ten times. This chain uses TRBV2 with TRBJ2-1; TRBD2 agrees at 8 bases. J lost 9 bases, V lost 5 bases, and 9 bases had no gene match. The CDR3 consists of 14 residues. CDR1 and CDR2 (germline): SNHLY, FYNNEI. The CDR3 protein is CASSYPGLVSEQFF. The CDR3 DNA sequence: TGTGCCAGCAGTTATCCGGGACTAGTTAGTGAGCAGTTCTTC.

In its sample, this clonotype was seen many times. The chain couples TRBV18 to TRBJ2-5; D is uncertain. V lost 5 bases to trimming and J lost 1 base, with 11 bases between them. The germline V gene has CDR1 KGHSH and CDR2 LQKENI. This CDR3 spans 14 amino acids. Here the CDR3 DNA reads TGTGCCAGCTCAGTGGTAGCTAGCCAAGAGACCCAGTACTTC. This encodes CASSVVASQETQYF.

The chain uses TRBV7-8 and TRBJ1-1; D might be TRBD1 (6 bases). V shed 2 bases and J shed 4 bases, with 8 bases lying between them. Per the germline V gene, CDR1 is SGHVS and CDR2 is FQNEAQ. CDR3 size: 13 residues. CDR3 region: CASSLRGGTEAFF. For the CDR3, the DNA is TGTGCCAGCAGCTTAAGGGGGGGCACTGAAGCTTTCTTT.

By share, this clonotype counts as medium-sized. V usage is TRBV7-9 and J usage is TRBJ1-1; a weak D match, TRBD1 (6 bases). There are 13 residues in the CDR3. From germline, CDR1 is SEHNR and CDR2 FQNEAQ (reference sequence). Trimming took off 5 bases at V and 7 bases at J, with 14 bases between the two ends. CDR3 in DNA: TGTGCCAGCAGCCCTACAGGGCCCAGTGAAGCTTTCTTT. Amino acid sequence: CASSPTGPSEAFF.